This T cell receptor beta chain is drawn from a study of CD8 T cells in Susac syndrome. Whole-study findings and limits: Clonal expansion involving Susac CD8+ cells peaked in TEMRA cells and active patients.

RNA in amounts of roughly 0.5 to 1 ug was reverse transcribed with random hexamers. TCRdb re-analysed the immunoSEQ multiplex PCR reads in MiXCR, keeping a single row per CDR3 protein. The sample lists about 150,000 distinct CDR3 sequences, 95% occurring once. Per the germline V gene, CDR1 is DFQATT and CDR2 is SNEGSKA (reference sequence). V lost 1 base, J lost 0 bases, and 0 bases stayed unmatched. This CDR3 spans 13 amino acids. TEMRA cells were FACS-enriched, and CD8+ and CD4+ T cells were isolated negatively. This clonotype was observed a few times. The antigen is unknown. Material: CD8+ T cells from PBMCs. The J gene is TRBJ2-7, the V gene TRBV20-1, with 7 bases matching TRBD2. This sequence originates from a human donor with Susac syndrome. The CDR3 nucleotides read TGCAGTGCTAGAGGCGGGAGCTCCTACGAGCAGTACTTC. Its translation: CSARGGSSYEQYF.